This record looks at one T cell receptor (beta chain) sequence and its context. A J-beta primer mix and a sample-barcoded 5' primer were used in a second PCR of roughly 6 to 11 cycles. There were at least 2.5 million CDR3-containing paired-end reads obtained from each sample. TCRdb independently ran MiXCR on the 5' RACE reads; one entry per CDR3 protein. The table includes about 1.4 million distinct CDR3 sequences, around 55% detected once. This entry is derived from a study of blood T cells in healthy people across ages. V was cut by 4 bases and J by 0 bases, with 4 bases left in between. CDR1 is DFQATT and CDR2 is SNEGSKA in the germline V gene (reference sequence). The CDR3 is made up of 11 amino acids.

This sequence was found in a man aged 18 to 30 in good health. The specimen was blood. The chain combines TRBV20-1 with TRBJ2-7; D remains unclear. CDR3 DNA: TGCAGTGCTATTAGCTCCTACGAGCAGTACTTC. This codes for CSAISSYEQYF.